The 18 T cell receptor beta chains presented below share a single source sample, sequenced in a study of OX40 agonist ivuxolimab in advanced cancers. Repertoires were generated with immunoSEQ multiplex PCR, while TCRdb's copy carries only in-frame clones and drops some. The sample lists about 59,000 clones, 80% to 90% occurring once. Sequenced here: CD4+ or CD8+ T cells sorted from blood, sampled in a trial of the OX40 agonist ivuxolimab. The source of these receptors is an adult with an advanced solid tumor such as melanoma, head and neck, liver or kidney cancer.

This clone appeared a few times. Here the CDR3 reads CATSGDSSYEQYF. The CDR3 DNA reads TGTGCCACTTCGGGGGACAGCTCCTACGAGCAGTACTTC. The chain combines TRBV28 with TRBJ2-7, with D perhaps TRBD1 (7 bases). CDR3 length: 13 residues. CDR1 is MDHEN and CDR2 is SYDVKM in the germline V gene. V was pared by 10 bases and J by 0 bases, with 13 bases between.

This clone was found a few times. Written as DNA, the CDR3 is TGTGCCAGCAGCTTAGGGACAGGCGTGAACACCGGGGAGCTGTTTTTT. Translated: CASSLGTGVNTGELFF. The chain links TRBV7-9 to TRBJ2-2, with TRBD1 matching over 7 bases. The V gene end was trimmed by 1 base and the J gene end by 1 base; junction bases not matched to a gene: 3. The CDR3 is 16 amino acids. CDR1 and CDR2 (germline): SEHNR, FQNEAQ (reference sequence). The full variable domain, rest sourced from reference TRBV7-9 and TRBJ2-2, is DTGVSQNPRHKITKRGQNVTFRCDPISEHNRLYWYRQTLGQGPEFLTYFQNEAQLEKSRLLSDRFSAERPKGSFSTLEIQRTEQGDSAMYLCASSLGTGVNTGELFFGEGSRLTVL.

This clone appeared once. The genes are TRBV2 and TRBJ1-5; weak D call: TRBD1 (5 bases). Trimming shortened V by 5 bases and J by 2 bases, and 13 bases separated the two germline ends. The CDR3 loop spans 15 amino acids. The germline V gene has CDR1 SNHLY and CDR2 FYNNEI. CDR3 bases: TGTGCCAGCAGTAAACTCCGGGACGGCAATCAGCCCCAGCATTTT. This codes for CASSKLRDGNQPQHF.

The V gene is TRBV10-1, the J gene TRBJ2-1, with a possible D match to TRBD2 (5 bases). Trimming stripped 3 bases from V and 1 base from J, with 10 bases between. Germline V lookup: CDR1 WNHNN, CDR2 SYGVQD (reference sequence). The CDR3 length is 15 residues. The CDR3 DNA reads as TGCGCCAGCAGTGACCACGGGGTATCCTACAATGAGCAGTTCTTC. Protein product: CASSDHGVSYNEQFF.

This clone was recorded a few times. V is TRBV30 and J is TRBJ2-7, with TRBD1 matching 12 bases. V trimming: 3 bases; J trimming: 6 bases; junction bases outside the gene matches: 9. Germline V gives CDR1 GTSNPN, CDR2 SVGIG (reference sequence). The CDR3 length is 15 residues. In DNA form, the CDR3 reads TGTGCCTGGAGCCCCCGGGACAGGGGGCCTGGCGAGCAGTACTTC. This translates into CAWSPRDRGPGEQYF.

CDR3 nucleotides: TGTGCCAGCAGTTTATTTACCGTAAGGGCGCAAGAGACCCAGTACTTC. Translating gives CASSLFTVRAQETQYF. This chain links TRBV28 with TRBJ2-5; D unresolved. This CDR3 has 16 amino acids. Germline V gene sequence: CDR1 MDHEN, CDR2 SYDVKM. V lost 1 base and J lost 2, with 14 bases in between. Full variable domain (outside the CDR3, taken from reference TRBV28 and TRBJ2-5): DVKVTQSSRYLVKRTGEKVFLECVQDMDHENMFWYRQDPGLGLRLIYFSYDVKMKEKGDIPEGYSVSREKKERFSLILESASTNQTSMYLCASSLFTVRAQETQYFGPGTRLLVL.

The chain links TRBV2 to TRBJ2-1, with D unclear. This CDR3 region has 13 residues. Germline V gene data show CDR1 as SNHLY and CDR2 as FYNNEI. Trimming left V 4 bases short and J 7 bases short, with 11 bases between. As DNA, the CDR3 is TGTGCCAGCAGTGTGGCAGGCGTGAATGAGCAGTTCTTC. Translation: CASSVAGVNEQFF. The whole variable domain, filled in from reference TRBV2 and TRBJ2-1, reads EPEVTQTPSHQVTQMGQEVILRCVPISNHLYFYWYRQILGQKVEFLVSFYNNEISEKSEIFDDQFSVERPDGSNFTLKIRSTKLEDSAMYFCASSVAGVNEQFFGPGTRLTVL.

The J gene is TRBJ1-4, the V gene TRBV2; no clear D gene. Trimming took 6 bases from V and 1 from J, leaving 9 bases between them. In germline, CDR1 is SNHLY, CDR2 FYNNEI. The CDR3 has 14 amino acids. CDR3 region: CASSATVTNEKLFF. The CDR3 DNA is TGTGCCAGCAGCGCGACGGTAACTAATGAAAAACTGTTTTTT.

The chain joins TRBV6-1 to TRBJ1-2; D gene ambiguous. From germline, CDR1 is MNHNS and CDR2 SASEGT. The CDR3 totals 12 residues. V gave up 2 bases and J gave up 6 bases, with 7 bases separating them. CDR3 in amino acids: CASSERLDGYTF. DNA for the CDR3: TGTGCCAGCAGTGAAAGACTGGATGGCTACACCTTC.

CDR3 sequence: CASSASSYNSPLHF. The CDR3 DNA reads TGTGCCAGCAGCGCAAGCTCCTATAATTCACCCCTCCACTTT. The V call is TRBV6-5, the J call TRBJ1-6; D is uncertain. The CDR3 runs to 14 residues. CDR1 and CDR2 (germline): MNHEY, SVGAGI. Between the trimmed V and J ends, which lost 6 bases and 0 bases, there was a span of 6 bases.

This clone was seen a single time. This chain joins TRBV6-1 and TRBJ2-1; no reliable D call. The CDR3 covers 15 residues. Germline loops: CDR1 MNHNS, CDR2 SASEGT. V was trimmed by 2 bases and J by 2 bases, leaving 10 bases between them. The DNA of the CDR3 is TGTGCCAGCAGTGAATGGACGGTTCCCTACAATGAGCAGTTCTTC. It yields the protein CASSEWTVPYNEQFF.

In DNA form, the CDR3 reads TGTGCCACCAATGGAGAGGGGACCTACACCTTC. It encodes CATNGEGTYTF. V gene TRBV10-3 combines with J gene TRBJ1-2; weak D call: TRBD1 (5 bases). V dropped 10 bases and J dropped 10 bases, with 16 bases sitting between them. In germline, CDR1 is ENHRY, CDR2 SYGVKD. This CDR3 has 11 amino acids.

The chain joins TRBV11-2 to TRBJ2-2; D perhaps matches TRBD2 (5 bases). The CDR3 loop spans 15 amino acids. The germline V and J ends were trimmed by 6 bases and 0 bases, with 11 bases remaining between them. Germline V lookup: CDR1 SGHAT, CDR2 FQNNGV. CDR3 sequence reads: CASRTPGTNTGELFF. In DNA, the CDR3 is TGTGCCAGCAGGACGCCGGGGACGAACACCGGGGAGCTGTTTTTT.

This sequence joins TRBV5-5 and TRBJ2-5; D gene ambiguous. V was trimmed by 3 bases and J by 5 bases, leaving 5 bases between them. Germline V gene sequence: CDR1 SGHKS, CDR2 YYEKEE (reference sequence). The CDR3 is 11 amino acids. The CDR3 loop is CASSWSETQYF. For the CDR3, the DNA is TGTGCCAGCAGCTGGTCGGAGACCCAGTACTTC.

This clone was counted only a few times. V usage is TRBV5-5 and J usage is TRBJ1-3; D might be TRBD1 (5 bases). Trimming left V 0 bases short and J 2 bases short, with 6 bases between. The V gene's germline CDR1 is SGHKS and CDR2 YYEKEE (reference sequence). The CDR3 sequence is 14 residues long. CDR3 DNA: TGTGCCAGCAGCTTGGTGGGGCCTGGAAACACCATATATTTT. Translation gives CASSLVGPGNTIYF. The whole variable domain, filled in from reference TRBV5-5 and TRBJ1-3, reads DAGVTQSPTHLIKTRGQQVTLRCSPISGHKSVSWYQQVLGQGPQFIFQYYEKEERGRGNFPDRFSARQFPNYSSELNVNALLLGDSALYLCASSLVGPGNTIYFGEGSWLTVV.

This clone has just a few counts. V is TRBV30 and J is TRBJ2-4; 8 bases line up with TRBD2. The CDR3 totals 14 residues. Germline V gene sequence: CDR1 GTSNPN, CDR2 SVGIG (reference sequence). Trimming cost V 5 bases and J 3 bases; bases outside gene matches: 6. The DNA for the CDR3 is TGTGCCTGGGTCCCCCGGGGGGGCAAAAACATTCAGTACTTC. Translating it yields CAWVPRGGKNIQYF.

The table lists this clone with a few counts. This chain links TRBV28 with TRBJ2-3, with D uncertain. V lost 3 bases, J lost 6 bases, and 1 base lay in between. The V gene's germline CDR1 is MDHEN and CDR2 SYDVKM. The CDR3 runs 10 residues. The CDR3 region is CASSFDTQYF. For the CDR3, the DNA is TGTGCCAGCAGTTTCGATACGCAGTATTTT.

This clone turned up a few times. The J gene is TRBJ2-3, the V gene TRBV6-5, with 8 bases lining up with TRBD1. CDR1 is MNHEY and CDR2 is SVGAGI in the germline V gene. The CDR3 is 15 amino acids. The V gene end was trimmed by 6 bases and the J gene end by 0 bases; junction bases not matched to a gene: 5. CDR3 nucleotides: TGTGCCAGCAGATCGACAGGGGCTAGCACAGATACGCAGTATTTT. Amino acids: CASRSTGASTDTQYF.